Below, 18 T cell receptor beta chains from the same sample are listed, as sequenced in a study of T-cell memory formation after mild COVID-19. Each CDR3 protein is one row after TCRdb ran MiXCR on the 5' RACE reads. Of hundreds of thousands of distinct CDR3 sequences detected, around 24% appear once; the ten largest clones hold around 8.1%. Source material: PBMCs or a T cell subset sorted from them (not recorded which). The receptors here all came from an adult woman who had mild COVID-19 (a few samples of this study predate the infection). Cell type and time point are not known.

The chain joins TRBV9 to TRBJ2-2; 12 nucleotides match TRBD2. The CDR3 is made up of 15 amino acids. The germline gives CDR1 SGDLS, CDR2 YYNGEE. V shed 4 bases and J 7 bases; nucleotides not matched to a gene: 5. The DNA for the CDR3 is TGTGCCAGCAGCATACGGACTAGCGGGGTCGGGGAGCTGTTTTTT. Translation: CASSIRTSGVGELFF.

V is TRBV4-3 and J is TRBJ1-2; 7 bases are shared with TRBD1. CDR3 length: 14 amino acids. Trimming at V came to 1 base and at J to 4 bases, leaving 3 bases not matched to a gene. The V gene's germline CDR1 is LGHNA and CDR2 YSLEER. CDR3 coding DNA: TGCGCCAGCAGCCAAGCTTCAGGGGGCTATGGCTACACCTTC. Translation gives CASSQASGGYGYTF.

Within the sample, this clonotype is medium-sized (0.01 to 0.1%). The rearrangement uses TRBV4-3 and TRBJ2-6; D may be TRBD2 (5 bases). This CDR3 has 16 residues. Germline CDR1 LGHNA, CDR2 YSLEER. Deletions cut 0 bases from V and 2 bases from J, with 8 bases between. As DNA, the CDR3 is TGCGCCAGCAGCCAAGACTCCGGGACTGGGGCCAACGTCCTGACTTTC. Translated, it gives CASSQDSGTGANVLTF.

The genes are TRBV14 and TRBJ1-6; D gene unclear. The germline gives CDR1 SGHDN, CDR2 FVKESK. V lost 7 bases and J lost 8, with 12 bases in between. This CDR3 spans 13 amino acids. The CDR3 region is CASTEGWDSPLHF. DNA for the CDR3: TGTGCCAGCACCGAGGGTTGGGATTCACCCCTCCACTTT. Using reference TRBV14 and TRBJ1-6 for the parts outside the CDR3, the full variable domain is EAGVTQFPSHSVIEKGQTVTLRCDPISGHDNLYWYRRVMGKEIKFLLHFVKESKQDESGMPNNRFLAERTGGTYSTLKVQPAELEDSGVYFCASTEGWDSPLHFGNGTRLTVT.

This clonotype was counted between two and nine times. The chain couples TRBV7-9 to TRBJ2-1, with a tentative D call TRBD1 (6 bases). V lost 1 base, J lost 12 bases, and 19 bases lay in between. From germline, CDR1 is SEHNR and CDR2 FQNEAQ (reference sequence). The CDR3 is 15 amino acids. The CDR3 is CASSLGTALSARQFF. CDR3 coding DNA: TGTGCCAGCAGCTTAGGGACAGCCCTTTCTGCAAGGCAGTTCTTC.

The table lists this clonotype with many counts. The chain uses TRBV5-6 and TRBJ2-2, with 7 bases aligning to TRBD2. The V segment lost 1 base and the J segment 3 bases; nucleotides outside the gene matches: 6. The CDR3 runs 16 residues. CDR1 and CDR2 (germline): SGHDT, YYEEEE. The CDR3 nucleotides are TGTGCCAGCAGCTTGATTGTCGGGGGGTACACCGGGGAGCTGTTTTTT. It encodes CASSLIVGGYTGELFF.

The chain combines TRBV20-1 with TRBJ1-1; tentatively, D is TRBD1 (6 bases). This CDR3 has 13 amino acids. Looked up from germline, CDR1 is DFQATT and CDR2 is SNEGSKA (reference sequence). Between the trimmed V and J ends, which lost 5 bases and 3 bases, there was a span of 13 bases. This CDR3 reads CSAPQGFDTEAFF. Here the CDR3 DNA reads TGCAGTGCTCCACAGGGTTTCGACACTGAAGCTTTCTTT.

The chain has TRBV7-2 and TRBJ2-7; 12 positions agree with TRBD2. This CDR3 is 15 amino acids long. V lost 5 bases, J lost 4 bases, and 6 bases stayed unmatched. Germline CDR1 and CDR2: SGHTA and FQGNSA. The chain's CDR3 is CASSQGLAGLYEQYF. CDR3 DNA: TGTGCCAGCAGCCAAGGACTAGCGGGATTATACGAGCAGTACTTC. Supplemented by reference TRBV7-2 and TRBJ2-7, the full variable domain reads GAGVSQSPSNKVTEKGKDVELRCDPISGHTALYWYRQSLGQGLEFLIYFQGNSAPDKSGLPSDRFSAERTGGSVSTLTIQRTQQEDSAVYLCASSQGLAGLYEQYFGPGTRLTVT.

The rearrangement uses TRBV7-9 and TRBJ2-7; 9 bases are a match to TRBD2. Trimming at V came to 1 base and at J to 6 bases, leaving 4 bases not matched to a gene. The CDR3 covers 14 residues. The germline V gene encodes CDR1 SEHNR and CDR2 FQNEAQ (reference sequence). CDR3 amino acids: CASSLVSGRREQYF. CDR3 DNA: TGTGCCAGCAGCTTAGTTAGCGGGAGACGCGAGCAGTACTTC.

The table lists this clonotype with a few counts. The V and J genes are TRBV3-1 and TRBJ2-1; TRBD2 agrees at 7 bases. The CDR3 loop spans 15 amino acids. In germline, CDR1 is LGHDT, CDR2 YNNKEL (reference sequence). The V segment lost 1 base and the J segment 8 bases; nucleotides outside the gene matches: 8. The CDR3 region is CASSQGAGAIDEQFF. The CDR3 DNA follows: TGTGCCAGCAGCCAAGGGGCGGGAGCCATCGATGAGCAGTTCTTC.

The table lists this clonotype with many counts. V is TRBV20-1 and J is TRBJ2-1; D gene unclear. The germline V gene encodes CDR1 DFQATT and CDR2 SNEGSKA (reference sequence). The V end was cut by 4 bases, the J end by 3 bases, with 22 bases between. The CDR3 spans 17 residues. This chain's CDR3 is CSATPDFSQRYYNEQFF. CDR3 nucleotides: TGCAGTGCTACGCCCGATTTTAGCCAGCGATACTACAATGAGCAGTTCTTC.

This chain connects TRBV7-9 to TRBJ2-7, with 9 bases that match TRBD2. The length of the CDR3 is 16 residues. Germline loops: CDR1 SEHNR, CDR2 FQNEAQ (reference sequence). The trim removed 4 bases at V and 0 bases at J, leaving 7 bases unmatched. CDR3 protein: CASSSRLAENSYEQYF. The CDR3 DNA reads as TGTGCCAGCAGCTCCCGACTAGCGGAAAACTCCTACGAGCAGTACTTC.

The chain carries TRBV20-1 and TRBJ2-1, with D perhaps given as TRBD1 or TRBD2 (5 bases each). The CDR3 loop spans 15 amino acids. The germline gives CDR1 DFQATT, CDR2 SNEGSKA (reference sequence). Trimming shortened V by 5 bases and J by 8 bases, and 22 bases separated the two germline ends. In DNA, the CDR3 is TGCAGTGCTGGAACCGGGACCCGATTGGGGGATGAGCAGTTCTTC. Residues: CSAGTGTRLGDEQFF.

This clonotype was detected only a few times. The rearrangement links TRBV7-6 to TRBJ2-7; 11 bases are shared with TRBD2. The CDR3 extends over 14 amino acids. Germline CDR1 and CDR2: SGHVS and FNYEAQ. The J segment lost 6 bases and the V segment lost 3 bases, leaving 4 bases of the junction unmatched. CDR3 bases: TGTGCCAGCAGCTTTAGCGGGGGGGCCGGCGAGCAGTACTTC. Protein product: CASSFSGGAGEQYF.

This chain links TRBV4-1 with TRBJ1-2; TRBD1 is a possible D gene (5 bases). V lost 0 bases and J lost 3, with 11 bases in between. This CDR3 comprises 15 residues. Looked up from germline, CDR1 is MGHRA and CDR2 is YSYEKL. The CDR3 nucleotides read TGCGCCAGCAGCCAAGATCCAGGGACCGACTATGGCTACACCTTC. This translates into CASSQDPGTDYGYTF.

CDR3 sequence reads: CASSQDRAVYGYTF. In nucleotides, the CDR3 is TGCGCCAGCAGCCAAGATCGGGCAGTCTATGGCTACACCTTC. The chain couples TRBV4-1 to TRBJ1-2; D ambiguous. Trimming shortened V by 0 bases and J by 4 bases, and 9 bases separated the two germline ends. This CDR3 is 14 amino acids long. In germline, CDR1 is MGHRA, CDR2 YSYEKL.

The rearrangement links TRBV27 to TRBJ2-7; 9 bases are a match to TRBD2. Germline V gene lookup returns CDR1 MNHEY and CDR2 SMNVEV (reference sequence). V dropped 11 bases and J dropped 5; count of bases not matched to a gene: 13. The length of the CDR3 is 14 residues. CDR3 DNA sequence: TGTGCCTCGGGCGGGGGGGGTGTGCGAAACGAGCAGTACTTC. Protein sequence: CASGGGGVRNEQYF.

This clonotype has more than one count but fewer than ten. This chain joins TRBV12-3 or TRBV12-4 and TRBJ1-2; D gene uncertain. The CDR3 loop spans 15 amino acids. Trimming shortened V by 6 bases and J by 2 bases, and 16 bases separated the two germline ends. CDR3 nucleotides: TGTGCCAGCAGCTCGGATTACTCCACCAACTATGGCTACACCTTC. It encodes CASSSDYSTNYGYTF.